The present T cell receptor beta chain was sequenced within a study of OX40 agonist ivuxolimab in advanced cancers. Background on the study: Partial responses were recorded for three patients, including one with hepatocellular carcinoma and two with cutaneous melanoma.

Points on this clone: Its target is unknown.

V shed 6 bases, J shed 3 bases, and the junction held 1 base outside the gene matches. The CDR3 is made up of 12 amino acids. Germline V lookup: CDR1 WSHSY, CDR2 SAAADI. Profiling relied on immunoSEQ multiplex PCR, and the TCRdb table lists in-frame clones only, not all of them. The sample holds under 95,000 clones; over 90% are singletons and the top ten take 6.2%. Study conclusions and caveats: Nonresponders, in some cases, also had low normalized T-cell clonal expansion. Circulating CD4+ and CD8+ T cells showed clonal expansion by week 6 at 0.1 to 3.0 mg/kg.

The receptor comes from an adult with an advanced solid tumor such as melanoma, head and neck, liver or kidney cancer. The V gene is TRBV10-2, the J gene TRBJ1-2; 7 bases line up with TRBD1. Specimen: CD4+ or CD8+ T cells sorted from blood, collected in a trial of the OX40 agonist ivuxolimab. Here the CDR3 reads CASRGQHYGYTF. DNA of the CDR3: TGCGCCAGCAGGGGACAGCACTATGGCTACACCTTC.